The present T cell receptor (beta chain) was sequenced within a study of radiation and T cells in renal cell carcinoma. Study in general: Nephrectomy followed 15 Gy stereotactic body radiation by 4 weeks.

The time point: baseline pretreatment blood. Described treatment: 15 Gy SBRT to primary tumor, nephrectomy 4 weeks later. A word on this clone: Its specificity is not known.

From germline, CDR1 is LGHNA and CDR2 YNFKEQ. Trimming removed 0 bases at V and 4 bases at J, with 10 bases between. This CDR3 comprises 16 residues. TCRdb's copy holds only in-frame clones and misses some; the assay was immunoSEQ multiplex PCR. This sample has about 140,000 clones, with 83% found just once. The study's findings and limits: In blood, top tumor clones expanded by 2 weeks, shrinking by 4. Pretreatment tumor biopsies were lacking, so baseline clonotypes are unknown.

The sequence was obtained from a woman between 50 and 59 years old with renal cell carcinoma. The sequences come from blood, collected from a patient whose treatment included radiotherapy and nephrectomy. V and J are TRBV4-2 and TRBJ2-6, with D perhaps matching TRBD2 (6 bases). CDR3 in amino acids: CASSQDLATGANVLTF. CDR3 bases: TGTGCCAGCAGCCAAGACCTAGCGACCGGGGCCAACGTCCTGACTTTC.